The rows below give T cell receptor beta chains drawn from one sample of a study of somatic mutations in cytotoxic T cells in rheumatoid arthritis. Method: immunoSEQ multiplex PCR; TCRdb's copy keeps in-frame clones and lacks some. Found here are some 13,000 clones, about 77% of them singletons; the top ten hold around a fifth. Source material: CD8+ T cells sorted from blood. All receptors come from an adult with rheumatoid arthritis. Each CDR3 is given with its conserved first and last residue. Each record gives: V gene, CDR3 length, J gene, CDR3 protein.

V gene: TRBV11-3; CDR3 length: 15; J gene: TRBJ2-1; CDR3 protein: CASSFGLASYNEQFF
V gene: TRBV7-9; CDR3 length: 14; J gene: TRBJ2-5; CDR3 protein: CASSISGRDETQYF
V gene: TRBV10-1; CDR3 length: 14; J gene: TRBJ2-7; CDR3 protein: CASSDPDSSYEQYF
V gene: TRBV15; CDR3 length: 16; J gene: TRBJ2-2; CDR3 protein: CATSKSDRGRFGELFF
V gene: TRBV6-5; CDR3 length: 14; J gene: TRBJ2-7; CDR3 protein: CASSYGQGAYEQYF
V gene: TRBV5-6; CDR3 length: 16; J gene: TRBJ1-6; CDR3 protein: CASSDITGGGDSPLHF
V gene: TRBV7-6; CDR3 length: 18; J gene: TRBJ2-7; CDR3 protein: CASSSGTSGANPGYEQYF
V gene: TRBV6-1; CDR3 length: 15; J gene: TRBJ2-1; CDR3 protein: CASSEGLAGGFEQFF
V gene: TRBV27; CDR3 length: 14; J gene: TRBJ2-5; CDR3 protein: CASGETGIGETQYF
V gene: TRBV27; CDR3 length: 15; J gene: TRBJ1-1; CDR3 protein: CASSLSSHGGTEAFF
V gene: TRBV4-1; CDR3 length: 13; J gene: TRBJ1-2; CDR3 protein: CASSQEWLDGYTF
V gene: TRBV19; CDR3 length: 15; J gene: TRBJ2-1; CDR3 protein: CASSTGQGGKNEQFF
V gene: TRBV5-6; CDR3 length: 19; J gene: TRBJ2-7; CDR3 protein: CASSNRGQIGQGFSYEQYF
V gene: TRBV7-9; CDR3 length: 17; J gene: TRBJ2-5; CDR3 protein: CASSYPLGGGPQETQYF
V gene: TRBV28; CDR3 length: 15; J gene: TRBJ1-2; CDR3 protein: CASSLLEGAYYGYTF
V gene: TRBV5-6; CDR3 length: 15; J gene: TRBJ2-1; CDR3 protein: CASSFGTGLPNEQFF
V gene: TRBV7-9; CDR3 length: 12; J gene: TRBJ1-1; CDR3 protein: CASSYGRTEAFF
V gene: TRBV11-2; CDR3 length: 14; J gene: TRBJ2-1; CDR3 protein: CASSAPGLYNEQFF
V gene: TRBV7-3; CDR3 length: 15; J gene: TRBJ2-3; CDR3 protein: CASSPTGTSTDTQYF
V gene: TRBV5-1; CDR3 length: 15; J gene: TRBJ2-1; CDR3 protein: CASSLAQARWNEQFF
V gene: TRBV21-1; CDR3 length: 14; J gene: TRBJ2-2; CDR3 protein: CASSARENTGELFF
V gene: TRBV4-1; CDR3 length: 14; J gene: TRBJ1-1; CDR3 protein: CASSTPGLNTEAFF
V gene: TRBV5-5; CDR3 length: 15; J gene: TRBJ2-7; CDR3 protein: CASSLVSGSSYEQYF
V gene: TRBV5-5; CDR3 length: 13; J gene: TRBJ2-7; CDR3 protein: CASSFTSGYEQYF
V gene: TRBV12-5; CDR3 length: 14; J gene: TRBJ2-4; CDR3 protein: CASALTLLTNIQYF
V gene: TRBV19; CDR3 length: 16; J gene: TRBJ2-5; CDR3 protein: CASSRRIAGGQETQYF
V gene: TRBV9; CDR3 length: 15; J gene: TRBJ1-6; CDR3 protein: CASSPRDRINSPLHF
V gene: TRBV6-1; CDR3 length: 14; J gene: TRBJ1-5; CDR3 protein: CASSEGEGAQPQHF
V gene: TRBV27; CDR3 length: 15; J gene: TRBJ2-2; CDR3 protein: CASSKGTAITGELFF
V gene: TRBV11-3; CDR3 length: 16; J gene: TRBJ1-1; CDR3 protein: CASSSALTGPNTEAFF
V gene: TRBV6-5; CDR3 length: 13; J gene: TRBJ1-2; CDR3 protein: CASSPTGSGGYTF
V gene: TRBV6-1; CDR3 length: 14; J gene: TRBJ1-5; CDR3 protein: CASSDAGVSQPQHF
V gene: TRBV6-4; CDR3 length: 16; J gene: TRBJ2-1; CDR3 protein: CASSGREGLAIDEQFF
V gene: TRBV30; CDR3 length: 14; J gene: TRBJ1-1; CDR3 protein: CAWSVRGANTEAFF
V gene: TRBV9; CDR3 length: 17; J gene: TRBJ2-3; CDR3 protein: CASSVAGNSWGEDTQYF
V gene: TRBV2; CDR3 length: 15; J gene: TRBJ2-7; CDR3 protein: CASSEAPTGRYEQYF
V gene: TRBV19; CDR3 length: 18; J gene: TRBJ2-3; CDR3 protein: CASSIGLAGGPSTDTQYF
V gene: TRBV6-1; CDR3 length: 14; J gene: TRBJ1-1; CDR3 protein: CASSENGGVTEAFF
V gene: TRBV5-8; CDR3 length: 14; J gene: TRBJ1-3; CDR3 protein: CASSPRGEGNTIYF
V gene: TRBV7-9; CDR3 length: 16; J gene: TRBJ1-1; CDR3 protein: CASSAPVGGMNTEAFF
V gene: TRBV23-1; CDR3 length: 17; J gene: TRBJ2-7; CDR3 protein: CASSQARPRTGDYEQYF
V gene: TRBV19; CDR3 length: 15; J gene: TRBJ2-2; CDR3 protein: CASRNTGGWTGELFF
V gene: TRBV7-9; CDR3 length: 14; J gene: TRBJ2-1; CDR3 protein: CASSHGGVRGEQFF
V gene: TRBV5-4; CDR3 length: 14; J gene: TRBJ1-4; CDR3 protein: CASSVGTGNEKLFF
V gene: TRBV7-9; CDR3 length: 14; J gene: TRBJ2-3; CDR3 protein: CATLGRAVTDTQYF
V gene: TRBV10-2; CDR3 length: 14; J gene: TRBJ1-1; CDR3 protein: CASSGERSALIAFF